This note documents a single T cell receptor beta chain sequence. This entry comes from a study of T cell responses to AZD1222 COVID-19 vaccine. With V trimmed by 5 bases and J by 9 bases, 7 bases remained unmatched. CDR3 length equals 14 residues. Germline V gene sequence: CDR1 MNHEY, CDR2 SVGEGT. Profiled with immunoSEQ multiplex PCR; TCRdb holds only in-frame clones, not every one. The table includes 120,000 to 150,000 clones, around 90% detected once. Sequences were derived from peripheral blood, sampled on day 0 of AZD1222 vaccination. The sequence came from an adult in good health. V gene TRBV6-2 or TRBV6-3 combines with J gene TRBJ1-5; TRBD1 matches 10 bases. CDR3 nucleotides: TGTGCCAGCAGTGGGACAGGGGTGGCAGGGCCCCAGCATTTT. As protein: CASSGTGVAGPQHF.